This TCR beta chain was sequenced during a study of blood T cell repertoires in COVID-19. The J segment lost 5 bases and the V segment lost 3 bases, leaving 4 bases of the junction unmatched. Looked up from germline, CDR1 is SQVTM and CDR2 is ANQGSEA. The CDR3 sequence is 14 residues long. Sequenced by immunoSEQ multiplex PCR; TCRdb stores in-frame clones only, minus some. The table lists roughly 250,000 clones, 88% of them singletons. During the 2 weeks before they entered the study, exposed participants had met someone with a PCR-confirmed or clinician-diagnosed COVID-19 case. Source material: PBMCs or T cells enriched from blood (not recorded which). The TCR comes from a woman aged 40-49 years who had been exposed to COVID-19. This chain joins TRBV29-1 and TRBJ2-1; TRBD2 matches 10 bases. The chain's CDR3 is CSVELAGGNNEQFF. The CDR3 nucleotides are TGCAGCGTTGAGTTAGCGGGAGGCAACAATGAGCAGTTCTTC.